A single sample gave rise to the 32 T cell receptor beta chains below, sequenced in a study of Ad26.COV2.S vaccination and SARS-CoV-2 variants. Produced via immunoSEQ multiplex PCR; TCRdb's table is partial and in-frame only. The table has 300,000 to 400,000 clones, around 84% seen once. Treatment meaning: 15 to 20 received Ad26.COV2.S at low or high dose, single or two shots; 5 received placebo; per-sample allocation not given. Sample collection was performed on day 63 after the first vaccine or placebo injection. The sample here was peripheral blood, taken in a trial of Ad26.COV2.S vaccine versus placebo. These receptors were taken from a person between 18 and 60 years old who received the Ad26.COV2.S COVID-19 vaccine or a placebo.

The chain joins TRBV4-3 to TRBJ2-5, with 7 bases that match TRBD1. This CDR3 spans 16 amino acids. Unmatched junction bases numbered 6, after V lost 0 bases and J lost 2 bases. Germline-derived CDR1 and CDR2 are LGHNA and YSLEER. Written as DNA, the CDR3 is TGCGCCAGCAGCCAAGAAGGGGACAGCTCACAAGAGACCCAGTACTTC. This encodes CASSQEGDSSQETQYF.

This clone was found once. The rearrangement joins TRBV7-2 to TRBJ1-2; 7 bases are shared with TRBD1. CDR1 and CDR2 (germline): SGHTA, FQGNSA. The CDR3 is 13 residues long. Losses at the gene ends were 5 bases for V and 5 bases for J; bases not matched to a gene: 5. This chain's CDR3 is CASSIGTVYGYTF. The CDR3 nucleotides read TGTGCCAGCAGCATCGGGACAGTTTATGGCTACACCTTC.

The V gene is TRBV7-2, the J gene TRBJ1-3; 8 bases fit TRBD1. V shed 6 bases and J 0 bases; nucleotides not matched to a gene: 7. CDR3 length: 16 amino acids. Germline V gene sequence: CDR1 SGHTA, CDR2 FQGNSA. The CDR3 coding sequence is TGTGCCAGCAGTCCCGACAGGGGATCCTCTGGAAACACCATATATTTT. Translation: CASSPDRGSSGNTIYF.

The chain employs TRBV7-2 and TRBJ1-1; D remains unclear. Per germline, CDR1 SGHTA and CDR2 FQGNSA. This CDR3 is 15 amino acids long. The V gene lost 4 bases and the J gene lost 0 bases, with 12 bases spanning the gap. The DNA of the CDR3 is TGTGCCAGCAGCTGGGCGAGGAACATGAACACTGAAGCTTTCTTT. Translating gives CASSWARNMNTEAFF.

The chain links TRBV19 to TRBJ2-1, with TRBD1 matching over 7 bases. The trim removed 6 bases at V and 2 bases at J, leaving 7 bases unmatched. CDR1 and CDR2 from the germline V gene are LNHDA and SQIVND (reference sequence). The CDR3 has 15 amino acids. CDR3 sequence reads: CASRTGREAYNEQFF. As DNA, the CDR3 is TGTGCCAGTAGGACAGGGCGTGAGGCCTACAATGAGCAGTTCTTC.

V and J are TRBV6-1 and TRBJ2-3; 9 bases are a match to TRBD2. The trim removed 1 base at V and 7 bases at J, leaving 6 bases unmatched. Looked up from germline, CDR1 is MNHNS and CDR2 is SASEGT. The CDR3 contains 15 residues. The CDR3 region is CASSEVAGGPYTQYF. For the CDR3, the DNA is TGTGCCAGCAGTGAAGTGGCGGGGGGGCCCTATACGCAGTATTTT.

The chain employs TRBV7-6 and TRBJ2-5, with D perhaps assigned TRBD1 or TRBD2 (5 bases each). Trimming cost V 3 bases and J 2 bases, with 13 bases left between them. CDR1 is SGHVS and CDR2 is FNYEAQ in the germline V gene. CDR3 length: 15 amino acids. This CDR3 is CASSLGVIGQETQYF. CDR3 sequence (DNA): TGTGCCAGCAGCTTGGGGGTTATCGGGCAAGAGACCCAGTACTTC.

The chain uses TRBV30 and TRBJ2-3; maybe TRBD1 (5 bases). V was pared by 6 bases and J by 3 bases, with 19 bases between. Germline CDR1 GTSNPN, CDR2 SVGIG (reference sequence). This CDR3 spans 15 amino acids. The CDR3 DNA reads TGTGCCTGCCGACCTTGGGGCCCTGGAACAGATACGCAGTATTTT. As protein: CACRPWGPGTDTQYF.

The rearrangement uses TRBV5-1 and TRBJ2-6; TRBD2 agrees at 7 bases. V lost 0 bases to trimming and J lost 0 bases; unmatched junction nucleotides: 12. This CDR3 spans 20 amino acids. Germline values: CDR1 SGHRS, CDR2 YFSETQ. CDR3 protein: CASSLGTRSPLSSGANVLTF. CDR3 coding DNA: TGCGCCAGCAGCTTGGGGACTAGATCCCCCCTGAGCTCTGGGGCCAACGTCCTGACTTTC.

The chain has TRBV6-5 and TRBJ2-1, with 11 bases that match TRBD2. The germline V gene has CDR1 MNHEY and CDR2 SVGAGI. There are 16 residues in the CDR3. Losses at the gene ends were 2 bases for V and 4 bases for J; bases not matched to a gene: 4. CDR3 in amino acids: CASSYTLAGGYNEQFF. Here the CDR3 DNA reads TGTGCCAGCAGTTACACCCTAGCGGGGGGTTACAATGAGCAGTTCTTC.

This chain connects TRBV6-6 to TRBJ1-2; no reliable D call. Germline CDR1 is MNHNY and CDR2 is SVGAGI (reference sequence). V was pared by 5 bases and J by 8 bases, with 15 bases between. CDR3 length equals 13 residues. As DNA, the CDR3 is TGTGCCAGCAGTCAGGAAGGGCTAGGAGGCTACACCTTC. As protein: CASSQEGLGGYTF.

The chain combines TRBV6-5 with TRBJ2-1; TRBD1 aligns across 9 bases. This CDR3 contains 16 residues. The V gene's germline CDR1 is MNHEY and CDR2 SVGAGI. V shed 0 bases and J 7 bases; nucleotides not matched to a gene: 7. The CDR3 bases are TGTGCCAGCAGTTACTCGGGGACAGGGCCCCCAAATGAGCAGTTCTTC. Encoded protein: CASSYSGTGPPNEQFF.

This chain joins TRBV11-2 and TRBJ1-3; 7 bases are a match to TRBD1. Germline CDR1 and CDR2: SGHAT and FQNNGV. This CDR3 is built from 17 residues. J was trimmed by 0 bases and V by 5 bases; bases with no gene match: 10. As DNA, the CDR3 is TGTGCCAGCAGCCTCCGGGGGGGGACAGTCTCTGGAAACACCATATATTTT. Amino acid sequence: CASSLRGGTVSGNTIYF.

The chain recombines TRBV29-1 with TRBJ2-1, with 10 bases that match TRBD1. The germline CDR1 and CDR2 sequences are SQVTM and ANQGSEA. The junction had 6 bases not matched to a gene; V was cut back by 6 bases and J by 4 bases. The CDR3 loop spans 14 amino acids. CDR3: CSVADRGVYNEQFF. The CDR3 DNA reads as TGCAGCGTAGCGGACAGGGGGGTTTACAATGAGCAGTTCTTC.

To note about this clone: Its ends do not fully match the called genes, so a read error is possible. The chain recombines TRBV6-2 or TRBV6-3 with TRBJ2-4; 10 bases are shared with TRBD2. Germline lookup yields CDR1 MNHEY and CDR2 SVGEGT. CDR3 length: 16 amino acids. The CDR3 reads CASSKRGGGAQNIQYF. DNA for the CDR3: TGTGCCAGCAGTAAGCGGGGGGGCGGAGCCCAAAACATTCAGTACTTC.

The CDR3 coding sequence is TGTGCCAGCTCCCTTGGGACTGGAGAGACCCAGTACTTC. Protein: CASSLGTGETQYF. The chain employs TRBV18 and TRBJ2-5; weak D call: TRBD2 (6 bases). Germline V gene lookup returns CDR1 KGHSH and CDR2 LQKENI. V lost 6 bases, J lost 4 bases, and 12 bases lay in between. The CDR3 is 13 amino acids.

This rearrangement joins TRBV6-5 to TRBJ1-1; D gene unclear. CDR3 length: 15 amino acids. The germline V gene has CDR1 MNHEY and CDR2 SVGAGI. V was shortened by 0 bases and J by 5 bases, with 13 bases between the two germline ends. CDR3 in DNA: TGTGCCAGCAGTTACTCGGGCTTGGTAGGAACTGAAGCTTTCTTT. This gives the protein CASSYSGLVGTEAFF.

This rearrangement joins TRBV20-1 to TRBJ1-2; 9 nucleotides match TRBD1. This CDR3 has 13 residues. The V gene end was trimmed by 3 bases and the J gene end by 4 bases; junction bases not matched to a gene: 3. Germline CDR1 DFQATT, CDR2 SNEGSKA (reference sequence). CDR3 sequence (DNA): TGCAGTGCTAGTGGACAGGGGCTCTATGGCTACACCTTC. This encodes CSASGQGLYGYTF.

Comment on this clone: A much larger clonotype is one base distant, so this may be a read error. This CDR3 is also generated by other DNA sequences in the sample. The rearrangement links TRBV5-1 to TRBJ1-6; D is possibly TRBD1 (5 bases). Germline V gene data show CDR1 as SGHRS and CDR2 as YFSETQ. The CDR3 runs to 15 residues. Trimming shortened V by 0 bases and J by 7 bases, and 11 bases separated the two germline ends. The CDR3 bases are TGCGCCAGCAGCTTGGGCGGGGGGGTGAATTCACCCCTCCACTTT. This codes for CASSLGGGVNSPLHF.

The V and J genes are TRBV30 and TRBJ2-4; TRBD2 might be the D (6 bases). Looked up from germline, CDR1 is GTSNPN and CDR2 is SVGIG (reference sequence). This CDR3 contains 13 residues. The V gene lost 8 bases and the J gene lost 4 bases, with 15 bases spanning the gap. In nucleotides, the CDR3 is TGTGCCGGCACACTGGGGGGAAAAAACATTCAGTACTTC. Protein: CAGTLGGKNIQYF.

The chain joins TRBV5-1 to TRBJ2-3; TRBD2 aligns across 9 bases. The CDR3 is made up of 14 amino acids. The V segment lost 7 bases and the J segment 6 bases; nucleotides outside the gene matches: 9. CDR1 is SGHRS and CDR2 is YFSETQ in the germline V gene. In DNA, the CDR3 is TGCGCCAGCGAGGGCGGGGGGGCCGTGGATACGCAGTATTTT. Its translation is CASEGGGAVDTQYF.

The chain couples TRBV19 to TRBJ1-2; D perhaps matches TRBD1 (6 bases). CDR1 is LNHDA and CDR2 is SQIVND in the germline V gene (reference sequence). V lost 6 bases, J lost 6 bases, and 20 bases lay in between. This CDR3 contains 15 residues. The chain's CDR3 is CASSTGGGDLNGYTF. The CDR3 DNA sequence: TGTGCCAGTAGCACTGGGGGCGGGGATCTAAATGGCTACACCTTC.

This clone was picked up a small number of times. The J gene is TRBJ1-4, the V gene TRBV5-1; D is ambiguous. Germline CDR1 reads SGHRS; CDR2 reads YFSETQ. The CDR3 is 14 residues long. V lost 0 bases and J 6 bases, leaving 9 bases between the germline ends. The CDR3, as DNA: TGCGCCAGCAGCTTGGGACGGTATGATGAAAAACTGTTTTTT. This gives the protein CASSLGRYDEKLFF.

The V and J genes are TRBV5-4 and TRBJ2-1; 8 nucleotides agree with TRBD2. Trimming at V came to 1 base and at J to 6 bases, leaving 9 bases not matched to a gene. CDR1 is SGHNT, CDR2 YYREEE, per germline (reference sequence). There are 16 residues in the CDR3. The CDR3 nucleotides are TGTGCCAGCAGCTTGCTCCGGGGGGGACTACGCAATGAGCAGTTCTTC. It codes for CASSLLRGGLRNEQFF.

V and J are TRBV7-2 and TRBJ1-6; 7 nucleotides line up with TRBD1. Trimming removed 2 bases from V and 11 bases from J; junction bases left unmatched: 6. The CDR3 is 14 amino acids. Germline V gene data show CDR1 as SGHTA and CDR2 as FQGNSA. DNA for the CDR3: TGTGCCAGCAGCTTACATGGACAGGTTGCACCCCTCCACTTT. Its protein is CASSLHGQVAPLHF.

The V gene is TRBV6-2 or TRBV6-3, the J gene TRBJ2-5, with D maybe TRBD2 (5 bases). V was pared by 5 bases and J by 1 base, with 11 bases between. Per the germline V gene, CDR1 is MNHEY and CDR2 is SVGEGT. The CDR3 is 14 amino acids. In nucleotides, the CDR3 is TGTGCCAGCAGTCCCGGCGGGTCCCAAGAGACCCAGTACTTC. It yields the protein CASSPGGSQETQYF.

The chain recombines TRBV7-8 with TRBJ2-7; possibly TRBD2 for D (6 bases). This CDR3 is built from 16 residues. Germline V lookup: CDR1 SGHVS, CDR2 FQNEAQ. The V end lost 5 bases, the J end lost 3 bases, and 20 bases lay between the germline ends. The CDR3 sequence is CASSGTSGTRDYEQYF. The CDR3 coding sequence is TGTGCCAGCAGCGGGACGTCCGGGACTCGGGACTACGAGCAGTACTTC.

The CDR3 sequence is CASSFGARIRGGVEQFF. The DNA of the CDR3 is TGTGCCAGCAGCTTTGGCGCTCGTATCAGAGGGGGGGTTGAGCAGTTCTTC. The chain carries TRBV11-2 and TRBJ2-1, with a weak D call TRBD2 (7 bases). The CDR3 totals 17 residues. Trimming removed 3 bases from V and 9 bases from J, with 24 bases in between. In germline, CDR1 is SGHAT, CDR2 FQNNGV.

This sequence joins TRBV5-1 and TRBJ1-2, with a possible D match to TRBD1 (5 bases). Trimming pared 2 bases from V and 1 base from J, leaving 6 bases between. Germline CDR1 and CDR2: SGHRS and YFSETQ. This CDR3 comprises 13 residues. The CDR3 protein is CASSFDSNYGYTF. The CDR3, as DNA: TGCGCCAGCAGCTTCGACAGTAACTATGGCTACACCTTC.

The chain combines TRBV9 with TRBJ2-5, with 7 bases matching TRBD2. Trimming removed 3 bases from V and 5 bases from J; junction bases left unmatched: 7. The CDR3 runs 14 residues. CDR1 and CDR2 from the germline V gene are SGDLS and YYNGEE. CDR3 protein: CASSALNSGETQYF. The CDR3 DNA follows: TGTGCCAGCAGCGCCCTGAATAGCGGGGAGACCCAGTACTTC.

This clone was detected once. The chain employs TRBV10-3 and TRBJ1-2, with 8 bases fitting TRBD1. Per germline, CDR1 ENHRY and CDR2 SYGVKD. This CDR3 is 15 amino acids long. Trimming took 6 bases from V and 10 from J; bases not matched to a gene: 16. The CDR3 here is CAISFTQGQGLDYTF. The CDR3 DNA reads TGTGCCATCAGCTTCACCCAAGGACAGGGCTTGGACTACACCTTC.

The chain uses TRBV6-5 and TRBJ1-2, with no clear D. The CDR3 sequence is 15 residues long. CDR1 MNHEY and CDR2 SVGAGI come from the germline V gene. The V and J ends lost 2 bases and 8 bases respectively, with 18 bases between them. This CDR3 reads CASSYRIRTLGGYTF. CDR3 nucleotide sequence: TGTGCCAGCAGTTACCGGATTCGTACGCTCGGGGGCTACACCTTC.